This T cell receptor beta chain was recovered during a study of human T cells and chemical hapten exposure. Study at large: Weekly scalp doses of diphenylcyclopropenone were given to patients during the roughly 23-week study.

Germline assignment: CDR1 MNHEY and CDR2 SVGEGT. The CDR3 is made up of 14 amino acids. After removal of 7 bases from V and 3 bases from J, the junction contained 8 bases not matched to a gene. This clonotype was recorded a few times. Individual cDNA molecules each carried unique molecular identifiers attached by the library. TCRdb itself ran the RACE reads through MiXCR, one entry per CDR3 protein. Altogether 330,000 or so distinct CDR3 sequences are present, around 6% being singletons, with the ten largest covering approximately 5.4%. As for time point: patch test 2, 6 weeks after DPC sensitization. The treatment: therapeutic diphenylcyclopropenone sensitization with weekly scalp DPC.

The clonotype was recovered from a woman between 18 and 29 years old with alopecia areata. Some clones in this sample may be carry-over from other donors' samples. The sample here was whole blood, taken in connection with sensitization to the hapten diphenylcyclopropenone (DPC). The rearrangement joins TRBV6-2 or TRBV6-3 to TRBJ2-7, with TRBD2 matching over 8 bases. The CDR3 region has the DNA TGTGCCAGCACCTACTCGCTAGCGGGCTACGAGCAGTACTTC. Encoded protein: CASTYSLAGYEQYF.